The present T cell receptor beta chain was sequenced within a study of primary melanoma T cells and metastatic recurrence. Study information: Tumors were T2–T4 primary melanomas thicker than 1 mm.

Some clones are missing from TCRdb's copy, which holds only in-frame ones; the method was immunoSEQ multiplex PCR. The sample holds around 69 clones. Study observations and caveats: Suggested, not shown: primary melanomas can contain effective antitumor T cells. Progression-free survival prediction reportedly improved most when T-cell fraction, rather than another histopathological variable, joined tumor thickness.

With regard to this clone: Antigen specificity is unknown.

This CDR3 is 15 amino acids long. Per germline, CDR1 SGHNT and CDR2 YENEEA. With V trimmed by 3 bases and J by 2 bases, 3 bases remained unmatched. Sequencing input: melanoma tumor tissue. V is TRBV11-3 and J is TRBJ2-3, with 9 nucleotides matching TRBD2. This TCR derives from a human donor with melanoma. DNA for the CDR3: TGTGCCAGCAGCTTTAGCGGGAGCCCCACAGATACGCAGTATTTT. Encoded protein: CASSFSGSPTDTQYF.